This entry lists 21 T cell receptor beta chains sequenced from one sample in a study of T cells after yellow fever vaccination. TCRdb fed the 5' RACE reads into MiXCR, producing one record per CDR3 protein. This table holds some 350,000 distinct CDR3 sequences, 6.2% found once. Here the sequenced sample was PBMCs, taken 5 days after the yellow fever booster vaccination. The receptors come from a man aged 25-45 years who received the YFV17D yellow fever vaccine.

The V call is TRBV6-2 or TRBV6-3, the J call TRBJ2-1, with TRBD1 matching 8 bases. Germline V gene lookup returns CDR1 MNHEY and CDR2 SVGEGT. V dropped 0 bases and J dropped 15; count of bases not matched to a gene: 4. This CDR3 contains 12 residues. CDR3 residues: CASSYSRTGTFF. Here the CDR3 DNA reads TGTGCCAGCAGTTACTCTCGGACAGGGACGTTCTTC.

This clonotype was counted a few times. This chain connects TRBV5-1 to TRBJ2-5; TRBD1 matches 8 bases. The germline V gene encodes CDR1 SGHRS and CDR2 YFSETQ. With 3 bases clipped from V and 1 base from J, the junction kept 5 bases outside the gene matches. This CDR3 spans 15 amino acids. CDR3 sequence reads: CASSSDRVGQETQYF. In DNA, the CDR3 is TGCGCCAGCAGCTCGGACAGGGTGGGCCAAGAGACCCAGTACTTC.

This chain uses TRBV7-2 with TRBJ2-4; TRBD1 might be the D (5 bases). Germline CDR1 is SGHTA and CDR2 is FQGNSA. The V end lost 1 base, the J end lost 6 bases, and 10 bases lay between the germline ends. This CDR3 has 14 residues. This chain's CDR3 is CASSLGGALNIQYF. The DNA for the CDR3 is TGTGCCAGCAGCTTAGGGGGCGCATTAAACATTCAGTACTTC.

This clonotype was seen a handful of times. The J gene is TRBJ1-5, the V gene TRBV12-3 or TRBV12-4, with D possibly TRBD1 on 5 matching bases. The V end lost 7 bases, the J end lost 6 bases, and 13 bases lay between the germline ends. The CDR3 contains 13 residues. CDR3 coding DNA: TGTGCCAGCACCTCCCGGGGGGGTCAGCCCCAGCATTTT. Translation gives CASTSRGGQPQHF.

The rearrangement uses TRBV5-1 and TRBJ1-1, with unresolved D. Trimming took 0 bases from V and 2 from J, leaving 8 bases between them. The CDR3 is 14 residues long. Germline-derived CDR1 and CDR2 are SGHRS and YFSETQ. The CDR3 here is CASSLEALNTEAFF. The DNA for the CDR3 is TGCGCCAGCAGCTTGGAGGCCCTCAACACTGAAGCTTTCTTT.

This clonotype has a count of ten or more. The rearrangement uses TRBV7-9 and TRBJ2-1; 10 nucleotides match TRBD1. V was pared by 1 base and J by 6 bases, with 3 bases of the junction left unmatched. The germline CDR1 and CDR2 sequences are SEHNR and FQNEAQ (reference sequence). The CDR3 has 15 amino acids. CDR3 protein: CASSLGTGGSNEQFF. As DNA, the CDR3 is TGTGCCAGCAGCTTAGGGACAGGGGGTAGCAATGAGCAGTTCTTC.

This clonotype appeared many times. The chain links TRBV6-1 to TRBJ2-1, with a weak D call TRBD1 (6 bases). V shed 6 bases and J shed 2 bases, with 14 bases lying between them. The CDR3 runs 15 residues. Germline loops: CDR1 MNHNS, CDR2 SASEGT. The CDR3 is CASRETGSPYNEQFF. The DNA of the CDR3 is TGTGCCAGCAGGGAAACAGGGAGCCCCTACAATGAGCAGTTCTTC.

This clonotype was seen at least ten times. Written as DNA, the CDR3 is TGCAGTGCTAGCCGGGTCTTGGGCAATGAGCAGTTCTTC. This sequence encodes CSASRVLGNEQFF. The genes are TRBV20-1 and TRBJ2-1, with D unclear. Germline loops: CDR1 DFQATT, CDR2 SNEGSKA (reference sequence). The CDR3 contains 13 residues. Between the trimmed V and J ends, which lost 3 bases and 6 bases, there was a span of 12 bases.

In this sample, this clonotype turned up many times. Written as DNA, the CDR3 is TGTGCCAGCAGCCCCCGGGTTACCCCGACGCAGTATTTT. It codes for CASSPRVTPTQYF. The chain uses TRBV9 and TRBJ2-3; D not certain. The CDR3 spans 13 residues. Germline CDR1 reads SGDLS; CDR2 reads YYNGEE. Trimming removed 4 bases at V and 9 bases at J, with 15 bases between. The complete variable domain, with remaining parts taken from reference TRBV9 and TRBJ2-3, reads DSGVTQTPKHLITATGQRVTLRCSPRSGDLSVYWYQQSLDQGLQFLIQYYNGEERAKGNILERFSAQQFPDLHSELNLSSLELGDSALYFCASSPRVTPTQYFGPGTRLTVL.

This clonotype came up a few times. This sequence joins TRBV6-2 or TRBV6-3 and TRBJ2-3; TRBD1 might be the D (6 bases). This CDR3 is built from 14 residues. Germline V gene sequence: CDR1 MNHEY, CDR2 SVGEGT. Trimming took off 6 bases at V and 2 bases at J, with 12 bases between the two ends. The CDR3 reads CASRVRGSTDTQYF. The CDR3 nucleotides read TGTGCCAGCAGGGTCAGGGGCTCCACAGATACGCAGTATTTT.

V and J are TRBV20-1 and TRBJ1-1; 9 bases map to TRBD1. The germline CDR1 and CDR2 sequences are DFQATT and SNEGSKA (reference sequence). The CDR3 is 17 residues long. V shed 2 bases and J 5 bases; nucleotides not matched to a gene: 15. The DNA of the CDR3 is TGCAGTGCTAGAAGAACCTCCGGGACAGGGTGGGGTACTGAAGCTTTCTTT. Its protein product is CSARRTSGTGWGTEAFF.

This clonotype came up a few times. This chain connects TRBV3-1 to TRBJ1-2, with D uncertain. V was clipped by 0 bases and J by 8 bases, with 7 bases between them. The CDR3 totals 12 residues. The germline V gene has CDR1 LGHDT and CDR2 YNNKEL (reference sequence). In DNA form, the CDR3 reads TGTGCCAGCAGCCAAGAACTGGCAGGCTACACCTTC. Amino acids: CASSQELAGYTF.

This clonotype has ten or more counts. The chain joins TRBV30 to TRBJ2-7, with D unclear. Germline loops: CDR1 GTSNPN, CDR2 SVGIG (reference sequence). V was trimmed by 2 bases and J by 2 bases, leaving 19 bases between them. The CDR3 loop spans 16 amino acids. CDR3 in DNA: TGTGCCTGGAGTCCAGACCCCTTTCTAAAGACCTACGAGCAGTACTTC. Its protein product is CAWSPDPFLKTYEQYF.

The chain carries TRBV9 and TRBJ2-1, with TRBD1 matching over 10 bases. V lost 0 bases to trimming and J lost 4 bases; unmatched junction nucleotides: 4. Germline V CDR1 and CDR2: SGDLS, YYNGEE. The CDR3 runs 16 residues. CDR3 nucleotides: TGTGCCAGCAGCGTAGAAGGGACAGGGGTGTACAATGAGCAGTTCTTC. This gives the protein CASSVEGTGVYNEQFF.

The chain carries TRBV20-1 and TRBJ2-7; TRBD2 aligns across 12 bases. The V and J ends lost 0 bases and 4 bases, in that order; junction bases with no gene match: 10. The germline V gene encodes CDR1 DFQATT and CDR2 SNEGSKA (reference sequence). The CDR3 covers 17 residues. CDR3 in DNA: TGCAGTGCTAGAGATGCGTTGACTAGCGGGAGTAGGTACGAGCAGTACTTC. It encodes CSARDALTSGSRYEQYF.

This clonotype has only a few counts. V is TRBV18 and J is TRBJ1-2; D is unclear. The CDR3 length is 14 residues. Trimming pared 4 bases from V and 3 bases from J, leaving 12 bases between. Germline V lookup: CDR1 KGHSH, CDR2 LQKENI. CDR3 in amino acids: CASSLEVDDYGYTF. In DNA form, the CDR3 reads TGTGCCAGCTCACTTGAGGTCGATGACTATGGCTACACCTTC.

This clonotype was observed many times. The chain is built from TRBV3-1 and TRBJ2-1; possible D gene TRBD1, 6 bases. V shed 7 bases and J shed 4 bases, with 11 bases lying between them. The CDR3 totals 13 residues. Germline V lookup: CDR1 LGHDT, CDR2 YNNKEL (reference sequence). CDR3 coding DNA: TGTGCCAGCACCAGTGGACAGTACAATGAGCAGTTCTTC. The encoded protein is CASTSGQYNEQFF.

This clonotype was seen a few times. CDR3 loop: CASSSSGIGTDTQYF. The CDR3 DNA reads as TGTGCCAGCAGCAGTAGCGGGATAGGCACAGATACGCAGTATTTT. The chain joins TRBV7-2 to TRBJ2-3; the match to TRBD2 covers 8 bases. This CDR3 contains 15 residues. Germline V lookup: CDR1 SGHTA, CDR2 FQGNSA. With 5 bases clipped from V and 1 base from J, the junction kept 5 bases outside the gene matches.

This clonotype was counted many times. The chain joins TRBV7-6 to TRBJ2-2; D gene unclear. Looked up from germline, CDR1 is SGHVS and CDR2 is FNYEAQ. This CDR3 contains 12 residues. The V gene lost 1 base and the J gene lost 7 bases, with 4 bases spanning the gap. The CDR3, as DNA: TGTGCCAGCAGCTTAGTTGGCGGGGAGCTGTTTTTT. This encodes CASSLVGGELFF.

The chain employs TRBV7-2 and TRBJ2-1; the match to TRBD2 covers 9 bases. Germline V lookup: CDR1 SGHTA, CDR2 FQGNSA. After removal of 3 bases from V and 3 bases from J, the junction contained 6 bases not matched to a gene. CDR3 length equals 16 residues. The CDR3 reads CASSFSGTSSYNEQFF. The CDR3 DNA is TGTGCCAGCAGCTTCTCCGGGACTAGCAGCTACAATGAGCAGTTCTTC. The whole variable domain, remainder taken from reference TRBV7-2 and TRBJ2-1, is GAGVSQSPSNKVTEKGKDVELRCDPISGHTALYWYRQSLGQGLEFLIYFQGNSAPDKSGLPSDRFSAERTGGSVSTLTIQRTQQEDSAVYLCASSFSGTSSYNEQFFGPGTRLTVL.

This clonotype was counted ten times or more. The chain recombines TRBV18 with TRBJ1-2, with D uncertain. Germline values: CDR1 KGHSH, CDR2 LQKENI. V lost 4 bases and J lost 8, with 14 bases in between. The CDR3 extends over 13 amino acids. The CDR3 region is CASSLDGGIGYTF. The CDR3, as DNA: TGTGCCAGCTCACTGGACGGAGGGATAGGCTACACCTTC.